Listed below are T cell receptor beta chains from one sample, sequenced in a study of shared clonotypes between healthy human individuals. Here immunoSEQ multiplex PCR was the method, and the copy in TCRdb shows in-frame clones only, minus some. The sample includes around 750,000 clones, 74% seen only once; the top ten take about 1.7%. The sample consisted of memory CD4+ T cells sorted from blood. The source of these receptors is a woman aged 25-40 years in good health. CDR3s include the opening cysteine and the closing phenylalanine or tryptophan. A D gene is named only where the DNA matches it firmly. Clone size is not always given. Where it is, it says once, few, many or a class for expanded clones.

>TRBV6-1|NA|TRBJ2-5|TRBD2|14
CASSGLGGSETQYF
TGTGCCAGCAGTGGGCTCGGCGGGAGTGAGACCCAGTACTTC
>TRBV19|many|TRBJ1-3|NA|15
CASSISGASGNTIYF
TGTGCCAGTAGTATATCGGGGGCCTCTGGAAACACCATATATTTT
>TRBV19|NA|TRBJ1-2|NA|13
CASSSGHNYGYTF
TGTGCCAGTAGTTCGGGACACAACTATGGCTACACCTTC
>TRBV2|NA|TRBJ1-2|TRBD1|12
CATRDRAYGYTF
TGTGCCACCCGGGACAGGGCATATGGCTACACCTTC
>TRBV7-9|few|TRBJ2-1|NA|10
CASSGNEQFF
TGTGCCAGCAGCGGCAATGAGCAGTTCTTC
>TRBV28|once|TRBJ2-3|NA|11
CASKSEDTQYF
TGTGCCAGCAAAAGTGAGGATACGCAGTATTTT
>TRBV6-5|NA|TRBJ1-3|NA|16
CASSYSIAGSGNTIYF
TGTGCCAGCAGTTACTCGATAGCAGGCTCTGGAAACACCATATATTTT
>TRBV5-1|NA|TRBJ1-1|TRBD1|16
CASSLAPGTGNTEAFF
TGCGCCAGCAGCTTGGCGCCTGGGACAGGGAACACTGAAGCTTTCTTT
>TRBV11-2|few|TRBJ2-7|TRBD2|15
CASSLRSSGSVEQYF
TGTGCCAGCAGCTTAAGGTCCAGCGGGAGTGTCGAGCAGTACTTC
>TRBV2|NA|TRBJ2-5|NA|13
CASSGTVSETQYF
TGTGCCAGCAGTGGAACAGTCTCCGAGACCCAGTACTTC
>TRBV28|NA|TRBJ1-5|TRBD1|14
CASSIGQENQPQHF
TGTGCCAGCAGTATAGGACAGGAGAATCAGCCCCAGCATTTT
>TRBV5-4|NA|TRBJ2-3|NA|11
CASSLGDTQYF
TGTGCCAGCAGCTTGGGCGATACGCAGTATTTT
>TRBV25-1|NA|TRBJ2-7|NA|15
CASSDPGGSSYEQYF
TGTGCCAGCAGTGACCCGGGTGGAAGCTCCTACGAGCAGTACTTC
>TRBV7-2|few|TRBJ2-5|NA|15
CASSLYTVGQETQYF
TGTGCCAGCAGCTTATATACAGTGGGTCAAGAGACCCAGTACTTC
>TRBV6-4|NA|TRBJ1-1|NA|15
CASSDSIRGHTEAFF
TGTGCCAGCAGTGACTCGATTAGGGGACACACTGAAGCTTTCTTT
>TRBV5-1|NA|TRBJ2-5|TRBD1|15
CASSLGTATGETQYF
TGCGCCAGCAGCCTAGGGACAGCCACGGGGGAGACCCAGTACTTC